The 21 T cell receptor beta chains reported below all come from one sample, sequenced in a study of T cells in narcolepsy. Clones were read by immunoSEQ multiplex PCR, and TCRdb kept only the in-frame ones, dropping some. The sample lists over 30,000 clones, roughly 80% occurring once. Sequenced sample: CD45RA- memory CD4+ T cells from PBMCs. All receptors derive from a human donor with narcolepsy.

The genes are TRBV7-2 and TRBJ1-1, with a weak D call TRBD1 (5 bases). Trimming took 2 bases from V and 1 from J, leaving 8 bases between them. Germline CDR1 reads SGHTA; CDR2 reads FQGNSA. This CDR3 contains 14 residues. The CDR3 here is CASSLRGSNTEAFF. The DNA of the CDR3 is TGTGCCAGCAGCTTAAGGGGTTCGAACACTGAAGCTTTCTTT.

This clone was recorded once. This chain joins TRBV5-4 and TRBJ2-5, with D unresolved. This CDR3 has 13 residues. Germline values: CDR1 SGHNT, CDR2 YYREEE (reference sequence). Trimming took 3 bases from V and 3 from J, leaving 9 bases between them. The CDR3 DNA sequence: TGTGCCAGCAGCTCCCCGGCGGAAGAGACCCAGTACTTC. Translated: CASSSPAEETQYF.

The V gene is TRBV7-3, the J gene TRBJ2-2, with 14 bases lining up with TRBD2. There are 19 residues in the CDR3. Germline values: CDR1 SGHTA, CDR2 FQGTGA. V gave up 5 bases and J gave up 1 base; unmatched junction bases: 9. The CDR3 region has the DNA TGTGCCAGCAGCATACGGGGACTAGCGGGGGCCGGGAACACCGGGGAGCTGTTTTTT. Translation gives CASSIRGLAGAGNTGELFF.

This rearrangement joins TRBV7-9 to TRBJ2-3; no firm D call. The CDR3 is made up of 11 amino acids. CDR1 and CDR2 (germline): SEHNR, FQNEAQ (reference sequence). Trimming took 4 bases from V and 5 from J, leaving 4 bases between them. CDR3 coding DNA: TGTGCCAGCAGCTCACAAGATACGCAGTATTTT. Translated, it gives CASSSQDTQYF. The entire variable domain, with the rest obtained from reference TRBV7-9 and TRBJ2-3, is as follows: DTGVSQNPRHKITKRGQNVTFRCDPISEHNRLYWYRQTLGQGPEFLTYFQNEAQLEKSRLLSDRFSAERPKGSFSTLEIQRTEQGDSAMYLCASSSQDTQYFGPGTRLTVL.

CDR3 nucleotide sequence: TGTGCCAGCAGTGACAATGCAGGGGGCTCTGGAAACACCATATATTTT. Protein sequence: CASSDNAGGSGNTIYF. The chain carries TRBV6-1 and TRBJ1-3; TRBD1 aligns across 7 bases. CDR1 is MNHNS, CDR2 SASEGT, per germline. This CDR3 contains 16 residues. V dropped 3 bases and J dropped 0; count of bases not matched to a gene: 5.

The V gene is TRBV5-1, the J gene TRBJ2-2, with D maybe TRBD1 (5 bases). The germline V gene has CDR1 SGHRS and CDR2 YFSETQ. CDR3 length equals 13 residues. The V end lost 3 bases, the J end lost 6 bases, and 9 bases lay between the germline ends. The CDR3 sequence: CASSSTGPGELFF. The CDR3 DNA follows: TGCGCCAGCAGCTCTACAGGCCCCGGGGAGCTGTTTTTT.

The rearrangement joins TRBV9 to TRBJ2-7; 12 bases align to TRBD2. Germline-derived CDR1 and CDR2 are SGDLS and YYNGEE. The CDR3 covers 15 residues. V gave up 4 bases and J gave up 3 bases; unmatched junction bases: 5. The CDR3 protein is CASSQGLAGDYEQYF. The DNA for the CDR3 is TGTGCCAGCAGCCAGGGACTAGCGGGCGACTACGAGCAGTACTTC.

This sequence joins TRBV30 and TRBJ2-6, with 8 bases that match TRBD1. CDR1 is GTSNPN and CDR2 is SVGIG in the germline V gene (reference sequence). Trimming took 1 base from V and 1 from J; bases not matched to a gene: 3. This CDR3 has 16 amino acids. The CDR3 reads CAWSGHRGSGANVLTF. The DNA of the CDR3 is TGTGCCTGGAGTGGCCACAGGGGGTCTGGGGCCAACGTCCTGACTTTC.

The rearrangement uses TRBV5-1 and TRBJ2-6; D unclear. Looked up from germline, CDR1 is SGHRS and CDR2 is YFSETQ. Deletions cut 6 bases from V and 2 bases from J, with 6 bases between. The CDR3 has 13 amino acids. In nucleotides, the CDR3 is TGCGCCAGCAAAAACCCTGGGGCCAACGTCCTGACTTTC. It codes for CASKNPGANVLTF.

This chain links TRBV19 with TRBJ2-5; a possible D gene is TRBD1 (6 bases). The CDR3 loop spans 14 amino acids. V was pared by 5 bases and J by 4 bases, with 14 bases between. CDR1 is LNHDA, CDR2 SQIVND, per germline (reference sequence). The CDR3 sequence: CASSFPDRLETQYF. CDR3 DNA sequence: TGTGCCAGTAGTTTCCCCGACAGGTTAGAGACCCAGTACTTC.

CDR3 DNA sequence: TGTGCCAGCAGCGTAGGCGTCAGCAGCAATGAGCAGTTCTTC. This gives the protein CASSVGVSSNEQFF. This chain joins TRBV9 and TRBJ2-1; D is ambiguous. Germline V gives CDR1 SGDLS, CDR2 YYNGEE. This CDR3 has 14 amino acids. Trimming shortened V by 0 bases and J by 6 bases, and 10 bases separated the two germline ends.

This chain uses TRBV14 with TRBJ2-3; D ambiguous. The CDR3 covers 14 residues. Germline V CDR1 and CDR2: SGHDN, FVKESK. Trimming stripped 4 bases from V and 2 bases from J, with 10 bases between. In DNA form, the CDR3 reads TGTGCCAGCAGCCCAGACTGGAACACAGATACGCAGTATTTT. It is translated as CASSPDWNTDTQYF. Filled out from reference TRBV14 and TRBJ2-3, the complete variable domain reads EAGVTQFPSHSVIEKGQTVTLRCDPISGHDNLYWYRRVMGKEIKFLLHFVKESKQDESGMPNNRFLAERTGGTYSTLKVQPAELEDSGVYFCASSPDWNTDTQYFGPGTRLTVL.

The chain uses TRBV30 and TRBJ2-2, with no clear D. CDR3 length equals 14 residues. CDR1 GTSNPN and CDR2 SVGIG come from the germline V gene (reference sequence). The V and J ends lost 0 bases and 0 bases respectively, with 5 bases between them. In nucleotides, the CDR3 is TGTGCCTGGAGTGTAATTTCGAACACCGGGGAGCTGTTTTTT. Amino acids: CAWSVISNTGELFF.

This chain connects TRBV1 to TRBJ1-2. TRBV1 is flagged as a pseudogene. CDR3 length: 14 residues. This CDR3 is CTSSRRGLGYGYTF. CDR3 sequence (DNA): TGCACCAGCAGCCGACGGGGGCTGGGCTATGGCTACACCTTC.

CDR3 sequence (DNA): TGTGCCAGCTCACTCCGGACAGGGGGAGACACCGGGGAGCTGTTTTTT. Amino acids: CASSLRTGGDTGELFF. V is TRBV18 and J is TRBJ2-2; TRBD1 matches 10 bases. This CDR3 has 16 residues. After removal of 4 bases from V and 3 bases from J, the junction contained 5 bases not matched to a gene. CDR1 is KGHSH, CDR2 LQKENI, per germline.

The rearrangement uses TRBV19 and TRBJ1-6; TRBD1 matches at 8 bases. CDR3 length: 13 residues. Germline V gives CDR1 LNHDA, CDR2 SQIVND (reference sequence). Losses at the gene ends were 5 bases for V and 8 bases for J; bases not matched to a gene: 2. The CDR3 region is CASSGQGDSPLHF. DNA of the CDR3: TGTGCCAGTAGTGGACAGGGCGATTCACCCCTCCACTTT.

The J gene is TRBJ1-4, the V gene TRBV5-6; tentative D call: TRBD1 (5 bases). The germline V gene has CDR1 SGHDT and CDR2 YYEEEE. The CDR3 loop spans 13 amino acids. The V end was cut by 0 bases, the J end by 8 bases, with 8 bases between. DNA for the CDR3: TGTGCCAGCAGCTTGGTTGGGGGAGAAAAACTGTTTTTT. Translation: CASSLVGGEKLFF.

This sequence joins TRBV9 and TRBJ2-1; 9 nucleotides agree with TRBD1. Germline V gene lookup returns CDR1 SGDLS and CDR2 YYNGEE. Trimming took 2 bases from V and 7 from J; bases not matched to a gene: 7. This CDR3 comprises 15 residues. CDR3 bases: TGTGCCAGCAGCGTGAGGACAGGGGAGGCGAATGAGCAGTTCTTC. This encodes CASSVRTGEANEQFF.

This sequence joins TRBV5-6 and TRBJ1-6, with a weak D call TRBD1 (5 bases). Germline V gives CDR1 SGHDT, CDR2 YYEEEE. The CDR3 covers 16 residues. With 4 bases removed from V and 7 bases from J, the gap between germline ends came to 18 bases. The CDR3 loop reads CASSPTASRRNSPLHF. In DNA form, the CDR3 reads TGTGCCAGCAGCCCGACAGCCTCCCGGCGGAATTCACCCCTCCACTTT.

J is TRBJ2-5 and V is TRBV7-2, with 8 positions matching TRBD1. V lost 5 bases and J lost 2; bases outside the gene matches: 4. The germline V gene has CDR1 SGHTA and CDR2 FQGNSA. This CDR3 contains 14 residues. In nucleotides, the CDR3 is TGTGCCAGCAGCCGGAGGGACAGGCAAGAGACCCAGTACTTC. It encodes CASSRRDRQETQYF.

J is TRBJ2-2 and V is TRBV30; D remains unclear. The V gene's germline CDR1 is GTSNPN and CDR2 SVGIG (reference sequence). The CDR3 loop spans 14 amino acids. The V end lost 3 bases, the J end lost 3 bases, and 11 bases lay between the germline ends. For the CDR3, the DNA is TGTGCCTGGAGGCAGGAGAGCTACACCGGGGAGCTGTTTTTT. Translated: CAWRQESYTGELFF.